This T cell receptor beta chain was sequenced during a study of graft-versus-host responses after intestinal transplantation. About the study: Anti-thymocyte globulin served as induction for all recipients, who then took tacrolimus and steroids for approximately 3 years.

To note about this clone: What it binds is unknown.

Study conclusions and caveats: Where graft-donor T cell macrochimerism was present, patients had high graft-versus-host to host-versus-graft clonal ratios in allografts. GvH clones appeared in recipient marrow, some first in ileum or blood.

Measured with immunoSEQ multiplex PCR; TCRdb has only the in-frame clones, and not every one. The table has tens of thousands of clones, roughly 90% seen once; the top ten hold approximately 0.3%. This receptor was identified in a human donor who received an intestinal transplant. The sequencing used unstimulated CD4+ T cells sorted from spleen or lymph node cells, collected before intestinal transplant.

The DNA for the CDR3 is TGTGCCAGCAGTTTTGGGGGCAGGGGGCGCGGGTACGAGCAGTACTTC. Residues: CASSFGGRGRGYEQYF. The V call is TRBV28, the J call TRBJ2-7; 8 bases match TRBD1. V lost 3 bases to trimming and J lost 4 bases; unmatched junction nucleotides: 11. The V gene's germline CDR1 is MDHEN and CDR2 SYDVKM. This CDR3 region has 16 residues.